Here is one T cell receptor (beta chain) with its context. Antigen unknown. The entry originates in a study of T cells expressing NK-cell markers. At the level of the study: Repertoires of TCR beta were obtained from T cells sorted as CD3+CD56+NKG2C+, CD3+CD56+NKG2C- and CD3+CD56-NKG2C+.

TCRdb reprocessed the 5' RACE reads, keeping one entry per CDR3 protein, no DNA. The sample table sets out some 450,000 distinct CDR3 sequences. Study observations and caveats: There were four donors in whom these clonotypes also led the CD3+CD56-NKG2C+ fraction. Whether the expanded NKG2C+ T cell clones recognized HCMV remained unclear.

The sequenced sample consisted of blood T cells: a sorted CD56 or NKG2C T cell subset, CD4+ or CD8+ T cells, or bulk PBMC T cells (not recorded which). The sequence was obtained from a woman aged 18-69 years in good health.

CDR3 protein: CASSYGPMVSMETQYF. This chain links TRBV6-5 with TRBJ2-5; with no DNA, the TCRdb D assignment of TRBD2 cannot be verified. Germline lookup yields CDR1 MNHEY and CDR2 SVGAGI. The CDR3 is 16 residues long.